This is a list of T cell receptor beta chains from one sample in a study of monozygotic twins with inflammatory bowel disease. With the 5' RACE reads reprocessed, TCRdb shows one record per CDR3 protein and no DNA. The listing contains 170,000 or so distinct CDR3 sequences. Source material: blood. These receptors all come from a human donor with ulcerative colitis or Crohn's disease, or a healthy co-twin of an affected twin (not recorded which). CDR3s include the opening cysteine and the closing phenylalanine or tryptophan. Fields, in order: V gene, J gene, CDR3 protein.

>TRBV5-8|TRBJ1-5
CASSFPSPGNQPQHF
>TRBV6-6|TRBJ1-6
CASTPGGGSPLHF
>TRBV18|TRBJ2-5
CASSPLGLAGEETQYF
>TRBV7-2|TRBJ2-3
CASSSLAGASTDTQYF
>TRBV5-6|TRBJ2-5
CASTSGPYQETQYF
>TRBV20-1|TRBJ2-3
CSASAGGVTDTQYF
>TRBV29-1|TRBJ1-2
CSVDELNYGYTF
>TRBV20-1|TRBJ2-2
CSASPPSGGVGELFF
>TRBV28|TRBJ2-3
CASSLLATDTQYF
>TRBV11-1|TRBJ2-3
CASSSTSGSPDGPDTQYF
>TRBV10-3|TRBJ2-7
CAKETSGRAYEQYF
>TRBV5-1|TRBJ2-2
CASSFQGRNWQAGELFF
>TRBV10-3|TRBJ2-7
CAISESGPIYEQYF
>TRBV5-1|TRBJ1-1
CASSSRPLTGGSDTEAFF
>TRBV6-1|TRBJ2-7
CASTRTSGRGTEQYF
>TRBV2|TRBJ2-7
CASSTTAETRRYF
>TRBV10-3|TRBJ1-1
CATTDGHTEAFF
>TRBV20-1|TRBJ2-5
CSATRTRAEEETQYF
>TRBV6-2/TRBV6-3|TRBJ2-3
CASLTRGRGDTQYF
>TRBV18|TRBJ2-2
CASSPRPPGRTNTGELFF
>TRBV7-6|TRBJ1-2
CASSRDRGPIYGYTF
>TRBV20-1|TRBJ2-3
CSAHETADTQYF
>TRBV7-6|TRBJ2-2
CASRPGLAGNTGELFF
>TRBV7-9|TRBJ2-7
CASSSPLHLWGEQYF
>TRBV5-4|TRBJ2-3
CASSNAGSTDTQYF
>TRBV5-4|TRBJ2-1
CASSFLDQLVVEQFF
>TRBV5-1|TRBJ1-1
CASSLDRLSTEAFF
>TRBV12-3/TRBV12-4|TRBJ1-1
CASSLGNPLNTEAFF
>TRBV20-1|TRBJ2-7
CSAPRTSSYEQYF
>TRBV7-9|TRBJ2-1
CASSASGTYNEQFF
>TRBV29-1|TRBJ2-7
CSVVYIAGASYEQYF
>TRBV6-5|TRBJ1-2
CASSYSYRGNSLNYGYTF
>TRBV3-1|TRBJ2-3
CASSRRSGTSTDTQYF
>TRBV19|TRBJ1-3
CASSVNPGRLTSGNTIYF
>TRBV27|TRBJ2-1
CASSLPGLAGGGPYNEQFF
>TRBV11-2|TRBJ2-7
CASSLGWETREQYF
>TRBV12-3/TRBV12-4|TRBJ1-1
CASIPGNRRTEAFF
>TRBV12-3/TRBV12-4|TRBJ2-7
CASRQGGTYEQYF
>TRBV4-1|TRBJ2-7
CASSQDWSYEQYF
>TRBV12-3/TRBV12-4|TRBJ1-4
CVSSRGPGRGLFF
>TRBV5-6|TRBJ2-2
CASSLYDRGNTRELFF
>TRBV4-3|TRBJ2-3
CASSQGDRGSTDTQYF
>TRBV3-1|TRBJ1-2
CASSQDIRGNYGYTF
>TRBV12-3/TRBV12-4|TRBJ1-3
CASNLVGRGNTIYF
>TRBV6-2/TRBV6-3|TRBJ2-1
CASSQRLAGIYNEQFF